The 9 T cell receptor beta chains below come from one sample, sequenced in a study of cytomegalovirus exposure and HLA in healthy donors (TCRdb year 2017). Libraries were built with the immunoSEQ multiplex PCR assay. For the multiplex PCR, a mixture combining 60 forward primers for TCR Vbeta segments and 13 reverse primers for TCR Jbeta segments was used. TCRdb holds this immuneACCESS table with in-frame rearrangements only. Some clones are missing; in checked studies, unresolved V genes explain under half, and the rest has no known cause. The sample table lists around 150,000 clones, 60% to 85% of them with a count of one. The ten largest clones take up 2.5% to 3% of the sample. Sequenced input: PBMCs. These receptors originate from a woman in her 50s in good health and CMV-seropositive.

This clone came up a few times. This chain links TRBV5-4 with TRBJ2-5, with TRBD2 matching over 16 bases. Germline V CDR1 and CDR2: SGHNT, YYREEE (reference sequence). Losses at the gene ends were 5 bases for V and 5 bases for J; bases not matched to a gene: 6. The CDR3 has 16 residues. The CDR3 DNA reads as TGTGCCAGCAGTTGGGGACTAGCGGGGGGGCCGGAGACCCAGTACTTC. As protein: CASSWGLAGGPETQYF.

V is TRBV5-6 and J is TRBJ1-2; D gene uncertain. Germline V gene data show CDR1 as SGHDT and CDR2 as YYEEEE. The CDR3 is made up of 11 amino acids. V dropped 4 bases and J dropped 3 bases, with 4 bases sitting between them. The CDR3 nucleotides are TGTGCCAGCAGCCTCTACTATGGCTACACCTTC. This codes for CASSLYYGYTF.

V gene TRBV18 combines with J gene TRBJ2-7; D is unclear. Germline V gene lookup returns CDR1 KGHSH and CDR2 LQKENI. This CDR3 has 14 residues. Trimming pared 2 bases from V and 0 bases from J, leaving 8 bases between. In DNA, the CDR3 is TGTGCCAGCTCACCATATCCGTTCTCCTACGAGCAGTACTTC. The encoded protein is CASSPYPFSYEQYF.

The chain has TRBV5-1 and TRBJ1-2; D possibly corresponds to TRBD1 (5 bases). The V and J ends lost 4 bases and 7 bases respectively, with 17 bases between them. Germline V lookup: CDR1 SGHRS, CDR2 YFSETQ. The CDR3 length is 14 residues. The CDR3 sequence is CASSRTVDTGGYTF. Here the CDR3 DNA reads TGCGCCAGCAGCCGGACCGTAGACACAGGTGGCTACACCTTC.

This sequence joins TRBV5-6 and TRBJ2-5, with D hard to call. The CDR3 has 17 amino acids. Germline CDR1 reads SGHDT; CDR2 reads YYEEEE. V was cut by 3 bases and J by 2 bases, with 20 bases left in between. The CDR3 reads CASSSEIAERIQETQYF. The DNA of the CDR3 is TGTGCCAGCAGCTCCGAGATTGCCGAGAGAATTCAAGAGACCCAGTACTTC.

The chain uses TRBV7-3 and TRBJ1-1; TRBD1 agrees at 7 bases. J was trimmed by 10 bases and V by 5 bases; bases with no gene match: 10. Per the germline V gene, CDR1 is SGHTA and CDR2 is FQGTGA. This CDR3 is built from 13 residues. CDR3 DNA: TGTGCCAGCAGCAAAGGGGGCGCCGCAACAGCTTTCTTT. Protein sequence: CASSKGGAATAFF.

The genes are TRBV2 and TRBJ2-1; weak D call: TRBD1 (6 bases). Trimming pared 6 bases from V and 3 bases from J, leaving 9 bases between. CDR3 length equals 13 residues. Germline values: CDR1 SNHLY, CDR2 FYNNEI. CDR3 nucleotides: TGTGCCAGCAGCGGACAGAACTACAATGAGCAGTTCTTC. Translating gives CASSGQNYNEQFF. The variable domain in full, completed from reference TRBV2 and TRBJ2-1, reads EPEVTQTPSHQVTQMGQEVILRCVPISNHLYFYWYRQILGQKVEFLVSFYNNEISEKSEIFDDQFSVERPDGSNFTLKIRSTKLEDSAMYFCASSGQNYNEQFFGPGTRLTVL.

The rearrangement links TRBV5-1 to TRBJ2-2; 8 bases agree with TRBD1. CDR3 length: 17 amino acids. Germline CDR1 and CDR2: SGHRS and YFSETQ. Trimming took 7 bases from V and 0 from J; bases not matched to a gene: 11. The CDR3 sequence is CASQSSPGQANTGELFF. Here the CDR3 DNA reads TGCGCCAGCCAATCATCTCCGGGACAGGCGAACACCGGGGAGCTGTTTTTT.

The CDR3 bases are TGTGCCAGCAGTTACTCTGACAGGGAGCATGGCTACACCTTC. Protein sequence: CASSYSDREHGYTF. The chain recombines TRBV6-5 with TRBJ1-2; 7 bases are shared with TRBD1. V lost 0 bases to trimming and J lost 6 bases; unmatched junction nucleotides: 4. CDR1 and CDR2 from the germline V gene are MNHEY and SVGAGI. This CDR3 contains 14 residues.